These T cell receptor beta chains were read from a single sample in a study of cytomegalovirus exposure and HLA in healthy donors. The assay was immunoSEQ multiplex PCR, and TCRdb's table has in-frame clones only and misses some. This sample has 180,000 or so clones, with 75% to 90% found just once. What was sequenced was PBMCs. The receptors originated from a girl aged 10 to 17 in good health and CMV-seropositive. Each CDR3 is given with its conserved first and last residue. Each record gives: D gene, V gene, clone size, J gene, CDR3 DNA, CDR3 protein. D genes are given only for firm matches. For some rows the clone size is stated as once, few or many, or as a class when expanded; others skip it.

-	TRBV10-3	-	TRBJ2-5	TGTGCCATCATGGGGACAATGCAAGAGACCCAGTACTTC	CAIMGTMQETQYF
-	TRBV29-1	-	TRBJ2-7	TGCAGCGTTGTAATGGGACTTTCCTACGAGCAGTACTTC	CSVVMGLSYEQYF
-	TRBV25-1	-	TRBJ1-2	TGTGCCAGCAGTGTCAAAAACTATGGCTACACCTTC	CASSVKNYGYTF
-	TRBV29-1	-	TRBJ1-4	TGCAGCGTTCGTTCCCCCGCCCAGGAAAAACTGTTTTTT	CSVRSPAQEKLFF
TRBD1	TRBV7-3	-	TRBJ2-1	TGTGCCAGCAGCTCCCCCCCCGGACAGGGGTCCTACAATGAGCAGTTCTTC	CASSSPPGQGSYNEQFF
TRBD2	TRBV10-2	few	TRBJ2-5	TGCGCCAGCAGTGGTCTAGCGGGAGGGCTTCGGGAGACCCAGTACTTC	CASSGLAGGLRETQYF
TRBD2	TRBV5-1	-	TRBJ2-7	TGCGCCAGCAGTATAACGACTAGCGGGGCCTACGAGCAGTACTTC	CASSITTSGAYEQYF
TRBD1	TRBV5-1	-	TRBJ1-5	TGCGCCAGCAGCGGAACAGGGGGCGGTCAGCCCCAGCATTTT	CASSGTGGGQPQHF
-	TRBV21-1	-	TRBJ2-3	TGTGCCAGCTCCTGTTTACATCAGAAGGAGGCAGATACGCAGTATTTT	CASSCLHQKEADTQYF
TRBD1	TRBV29-1	-	TRBJ1-4	TGCAGCGTTGAGGACAGGGCAAGGGAAAAACTGTTTTTT	CSVEDRAREKLFF
-	TRBV10-3	-	TRBJ1-1	TGTGCCATCAGTGGGGGCGGGGGCACTGAAGCTTTCTTT	CAISGGGGTEAFF
-	TRBV15	few	TRBJ2-5	TGTGCCACCAGCAGAGATCGGGGAACCGACCTCCAAGAGACCCAGTACTTC	CATSRDRGTDLQETQYF
-	TRBV9	-	TRBJ1-2	TGTGCCAGCACCCTCGGGGGGCTGGGCTATGGCTACACCTTC	CASTLGGLGYGYTF
TRBD1	TRBV4-3	-	TRBJ2-7	TGCGCCAGCAGCCCGGCAAGGGACAGGGAGTACGAGCAGTACTTC	CASSPARDREYEQYF
-	TRBV5-1	-	TRBJ2-5	TGCGCCAGCAGCTTGGGACTGGAAGAGACCCAGTACTTC	CASSLGLEETQYF
-	TRBV13	-	TRBJ2-7	TGTGCCAGCAGCTTCACAGGGCCTTACGAGCAGTACTTC	CASSFTGPYEQYF
TRBD1	TRBV2	-	TRBJ1-4	TGTGCCAGCAGCCCCTACGGACAGGGTCTTAATGAAAAACTGTTTTTT	CASSPYGQGLNEKLFF
-	TRBV30	-	TRBJ2-7	TGTGCCTGGAGTCCTAGCGACACTGGGGAGCAGTACTTC	CAWSPSDTGEQYF
-	TRBV10-3	-	TRBJ2-2	TGTGCCATCAGTGAGTCGATCGGGAGCATCACCGGGGAGCTGTTTTTT	CAISESIGSITGELFF
TRBD2	TRBV6-5	-	TRBJ2-1	TGTGCCAGCAGTTACTGGACTAGCGGGCTCTACAATGAGCAGTTCTTC	CASSYWTSGLYNEQFF
TRBD1	TRBV6-1	-	TRBJ2-2	TGTGCCAGCAGAGGACAGGGGTTCCCCGGGGAGCTGTTTTTT	CASRGQGFPGELFF
-	TRBV6-4	once	TRBJ1-1	TGTGCCAGCAGTGTAGGGGATAACACTGAAGCTTTCTTT	CASSVGDNTEAFF
-	TRBV19	few	TRBJ2-5	TGTGCCAGTACGACAGGCCTACCGTACCAAGAGACCCAGTACTTC	CASTTGLPYQETQYF
-	TRBV18	-	TRBJ2-7	TGTGCCAGCTCACATGGGCACGAGCAGTACTTC	CASSHGHEQYF
TRBD1	TRBV5-1	-	TRBJ1-4	TGCGCCAGCAGCTTGGGTATCCGGACAGGGGAGGAAAAACTGTTTTTT	CASSLGIRTGEEKLFF
TRBD2	TRBV6-5	few	TRBJ2-3	TGTGCCAGCAGTTGGGGACTAGCGGGGACCACAGATACGCAGTATTTT	CASSWGLAGTTDTQYF
TRBD2	TRBV6-5	-	TRBJ2-7	TGTGCCAGCAGGCGCGGGCTAGCGGGCTACGAGCAGTACTTC	CASRRGLAGYEQYF
-	TRBV6-5	few	TRBJ2-7	TGTGCCAGCAGTTACTCTACGCCTAGCTACGAGCAGTACTTC	CASSYSTPSYEQYF
TRBD2	TRBV30	-	TRBJ2-3	TGTGCCTGGAGTGGGGGACTAGCGGGAGCAGATACGCAGTATTTT	CAWSGGLAGADTQYF
-	TRBV25-1	-	TRBJ2-5	TGTGCCAGCAGTGGAATCCAGGGACGGGGGGAGACCCAGTACTTC	CASSGIQGRGETQYF
-	TRBV7-2	once	TRBJ2-7	TGTGCCAGCAGCTTCGCGTGGAGGGGCGGGATGCTATACGAGCAGTACTTC	CASSFAWRGGMLYEQYF
-	TRBV30	-	TRBJ2-7	TGTGCCTGGGCCCCCAGTGGCGGCGAGCAGTACTTC	CAWAPSGGEQYF
TRBD2	TRBV5-1	-	TRBJ2-5	TGCGCCAGCAGGCTTAACGGGGCGGGAGTAGACGAGACCCAGTACTTC	CASRLNGAGVDETQYF
-	TRBV7-3	-	TRBJ2-5	TGTGCCAGCAGCTTAATTGGGGGGGCAGGGTCAGAGACCCAGTACTTC	CASSLIGGAGSETQYF
-	TRBV10-3	-	TRBJ1-1	TGTGCCACCGCGACAAACATGAACACTGAAGCTTTCTTT	CATATNMNTEAFF
-	TRBV28	-	TRBJ2-1	TGTGCCCTGGGACTGGTCCACAATGAGCAGTTCTTC	CALGLVHNEQFF
-	TRBV29-1	-	TRBJ1-5	TGCAGCGCCAAGGACAACGATGACAATCAGCCCCAGCATTTT	CSAKDNDDNQPQHF
TRBD1	TRBV30	few	TRBJ2-3	TGTGCCTGGAGTAAAGGGGGCCGGCCCACAGATACGCAGTATTTT	CAWSKGGRPTDTQYF
TRBD2	TRBV10-3	-	TRBJ2-7	TGTGCCATCAGTGATGGGCGGGAGGGGACCTACGAGCAGTACTTC	CAISDGREGTYEQYF
-	TRBV19	-	TRBJ2-2	TGTGCCAGTAGTATTGAGGGACTCACCGGGGAGCTGTTTTTT	CASSIEGLTGELFF
TRBD1	TRBV5-8	once	TRBJ2-7	TGTGCCAGCAGGTCCGACAGGGGGCACGAGCAGTACTTC	CASRSDRGHEQYF
-	TRBV6-5	once	TRBJ1-1	TGTGCCAGCAGTTACCTGGCGAACACTGAAGCTTTCTTT	CASSYLANTEAFF